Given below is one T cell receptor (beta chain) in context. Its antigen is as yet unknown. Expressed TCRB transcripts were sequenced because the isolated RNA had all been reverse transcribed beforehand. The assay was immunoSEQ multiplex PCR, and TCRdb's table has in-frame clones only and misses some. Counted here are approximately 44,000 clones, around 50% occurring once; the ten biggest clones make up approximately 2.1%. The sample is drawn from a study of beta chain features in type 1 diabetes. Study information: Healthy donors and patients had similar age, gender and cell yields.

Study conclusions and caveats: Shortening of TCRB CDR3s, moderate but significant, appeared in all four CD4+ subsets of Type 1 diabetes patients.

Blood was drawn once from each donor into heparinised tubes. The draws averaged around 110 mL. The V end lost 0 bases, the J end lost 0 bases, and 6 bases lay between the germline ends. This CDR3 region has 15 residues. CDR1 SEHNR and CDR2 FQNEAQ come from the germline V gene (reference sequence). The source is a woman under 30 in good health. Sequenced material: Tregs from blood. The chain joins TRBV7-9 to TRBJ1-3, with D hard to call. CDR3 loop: CASSLAVSSGNTIYF. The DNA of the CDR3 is TGTGCCAGCAGCTTAGCCGTCTCCTCTGGAAACACCATATATTTT.